The 20 T cell receptor beta chains in this list originate from one sample, sequenced in a study of blood T cell repertoires in COVID-19. Clones were sequenced by immunoSEQ multiplex PCR, and TCRdb holds only the in-frame ones, with some missing. The sample has more than 150,000 clones; around 89% are singletons. The sample taken for sequencing was peripheral blood. Receptors were obtained from a man aged 60-69 years with acute or convalescent COVID-19.

The chain has TRBV9 and TRBJ2-1; 13 bases fit TRBD2. The CDR3 loop spans 17 amino acids. V gave up 0 bases and J gave up 6 bases; unmatched junction bases: 6. Germline V gene data show CDR1 as SGDLS and CDR2 as YYNGEE. The CDR3 loop is CASSVATSGGALNEQFF. DNA of the CDR3: TGTGCCAGCAGCGTAGCTACTAGCGGGGGGGCCCTCAATGAGCAGTTCTTC.

The chain couples TRBV4-2 to TRBJ1-6; D gene unclear. This CDR3 has 15 residues. V was shortened by 0 bases and J by 5 bases, with 8 bases between the two germline ends. CDR1 and CDR2 from the germline V gene are LGHNA and YNFKEQ. As DNA, the CDR3 is TGTGCCAGCAGCCAAGATTACCCAGATAATTCACCCCTCCACTTT. It specifies CASSQDYPDNSPLHF.

This chain joins TRBV6-6 and TRBJ1-1; no definite D call. CDR1 is MNHNY and CDR2 is SVGAGI in the germline V gene (reference sequence). Trimming cost V 6 bases and J 0 bases, with 11 bases left between them. The CDR3 covers 14 residues. The CDR3 loop is CASSRGPVNTEAFF. CDR3 nucleotide sequence: TGTGCCAGCAGCCGTGGCCCCGTGAACACTGAAGCTTTCTTT.

This clone was seen a single time. V and J are TRBV7-7 and TRBJ2-5, with 7 bases lining up with TRBD2. This CDR3 comprises 14 residues. Germline CDR1 and CDR2: SSHAT and FNYEAQ (reference sequence). J gave up 1 base and V 6 bases, and 5 bases lay outside the gene matches. This CDR3 reads CASSGGGPQETQYF. CDR3 sequence (DNA): TGTGCCAGCAGTGGCGGGGGACCCCAAGAGACCCAGTACTTC.

The gene calls are TRBV6-1 and TRBJ2-7; D is uncertain. The germline V and J ends were trimmed by 2 bases and 3 bases, with 5 bases remaining between them. Germline lookup yields CDR1 MNHNS and CDR2 SASEGT. CDR3 length equals 12 residues. CDR3 coding DNA: TGTGCCAGCAGTGAATTCAACTACGAGCAGTACTTC. Translated: CASSEFNYEQYF.

This clone was seen only a few times. This chain connects TRBV9 to TRBJ1-6; weak D call: TRBD1 (5 bases). V gave up 2 bases and J gave up 6 bases, with 9 bases separating them. The V gene's germline CDR1 is SGDLS and CDR2 YYNGEE. This CDR3 spans 14 amino acids. The CDR3 spells CASSVGGGNSPLHF. The DNA for the CDR3 is TGTGCCAGCAGCGTGGGGGGGGGTAATTCACCCCTCCACTTT.

The J gene is TRBJ2-2, the V gene TRBV10-2; D call uncertain. Germline assignment: CDR1 WSHSY and CDR2 SAAADI. This CDR3 region has 15 residues. With 3 bases removed from V and 1 base from J, the gap between germline ends came to 9 bases. CDR3 amino acids: CASSDSHGNTGELFF. CDR3 sequence (DNA): TGCGCCAGCAGTGATTCACATGGGAACACCGGGGAGCTGTTTTTT.

This clone is a singleton in its sample. Different DNA sequences within this sample yield the same CDR3. The chain employs TRBV5-8 and TRBJ2-7; D call uncertain. The V gene lost 4 bases and the J gene lost 0 bases, with 11 bases spanning the gap. CDR1 is SGHTS and CDR2 is YDEGEE in the germline V gene. CDR3 length equals 14 residues. The CDR3 sequence: CASSRDTYSYEQYF. The CDR3 bases are TGTGCCAGCAGCCGCGACACATACTCCTACGAGCAGTACTTC.

The CDR3 region is CATSDSGTGYEQFF. Written as DNA, the CDR3 is TGTGCCACCAGTGATTCCGGGACAGGGTATGAGCAGTTCTTC. J is TRBJ2-1 and V is TRBV24-1; 9 bases match TRBD1. From germline, CDR1 is KGHDR and CDR2 SFDVKD. The CDR3 sequence is 14 residues long. Trimming took 2 bases from V and 8 from J; bases not matched to a gene: 3.

The chain recombines TRBV3-1 (or the pseudogene TRBV3-2) with TRBJ1-4; a weak D match, TRBD1 (5 bases). Trimming took off 4 bases at V and 7 bases at J, with 16 bases between the two ends. The CDR3 totals 15 residues. The V gene's germline CDR1 is LGHDT and CDR2 YNNKEL (reference sequence). The CDR3 DNA follows: TGTGCCAGCAGCCCAGGCGCGGGGGTATTTGAAAAACTGTTTTTT. Translated, it gives CASSPGAGVFEKLFF.

This sequence joins TRBV29-1 and TRBJ1-2; D is possibly TRBD1 (5 bases). Trimming cost V 0 bases and J 8 bases, with 13 bases left between them. The CDR3 sequence is 13 residues long. Germline CDR1 SQVTM, CDR2 ANQGSEA. The CDR3 sequence: CSVEDQGAWGYTF. Here the CDR3 DNA reads TGCAGCGTTGAAGATCAAGGGGCGTGGGGCTACACCTTC.

In this sample, this clone turned up once. The chain uses TRBV5-6 and TRBJ2-2, with 7 bases that match TRBD2. The CDR3 consists of 17 residues. Per the germline V gene, CDR1 is SGHDT and CDR2 is YYEEEE. V dropped 1 base and J dropped 7; count of bases not matched to a gene: 13. The CDR3 bases are TGTGCCAGCAGCTTGCCAGGTTCCCCGACGGGAGGCGGGGAGCTGTTTTTT. Protein product: CASSLPGSPTGGGELFF.

The V call is TRBV27, the J call TRBJ2-3, with 7 positions matching TRBD1. This CDR3 has 18 amino acids. Trimming removed 6 bases from V and 0 bases from J; junction bases left unmatched: 15. CDR1 and CDR2 (germline): MNHEY, SMNVEV (reference sequence). DNA for the CDR3: TGTGCCAGCAGCCAACCCCCGAACAGGGGCCTAAGCACAGATACGCAGTATTTT. It encodes CASSQPPNRGLSTDTQYF.

This rearrangement joins TRBV7-2 to TRBJ1-6; 7 nucleotides match TRBD1. The CDR3 spans 15 residues. Germline assignment: CDR1 SGHTA and CDR2 FQGNSA. V trimming: 1 base; J trimming: 8 bases; junction bases outside the gene matches: 5. CDR3 loop: CASSLEGADYSPLHF. CDR3 nucleotides: TGTGCCAGCAGCTTAGAGGGGGCGGACTATTCACCCCTCCACTTT.

The V call is TRBV18, the J call TRBJ1-1; D gene ambiguous. V gave up 0 bases and J gave up 3 bases, with 8 bases separating them. The CDR3 has 14 amino acids. The germline CDR1 and CDR2 sequences are KGHSH and LQKENI. CDR3 sequence reads: CASSPPATHTEAFF. CDR3 coding DNA: TGTGCCAGCTCACCACCGGCCACCCACACTGAAGCTTTCTTT.

This clone is a singleton in its sample. This chain joins TRBV12-3 or TRBV12-4 and TRBJ1-1; no reliable D call. Deletions cut 2 bases from V and 3 bases from J, with 7 bases between. The CDR3 loop spans 13 amino acids. CDR3 DNA: TGTGCCAGCAGTTTACCGGGGTACACTGAAGCTTTCTTT. Protein product: CASSLPGYTEAFF.

This chain uses TRBV20-1 with TRBJ1-2; D call uncertain. CDR3 length equals 11 residues. Looked up from germline, CDR1 is DFQATT and CDR2 is SNEGSKA (reference sequence). V was shortened by 3 bases and J by 8 bases, with 10 bases between the two germline ends. The CDR3 here is CSASYQKGYTF. CDR3 coding DNA: TGCAGTGCTAGTTACCAGAAAGGCTACACCTTC.

The chain carries TRBV6-5 and TRBJ1-3; maybe TRBD1 (5 bases). Trimming took off 6 bases at V and 0 bases at J, with 9 bases between the two ends. From germline, CDR1 is MNHEY and CDR2 SVGAGI. The CDR3 consists of 14 residues. DNA of the CDR3: TGTGCCAGCAGAGACAGATACTCTGGAAACACCATATATTTT. Translated, it gives CASRDRYSGNTIYF.

This chain uses TRBV9 with TRBJ2-4, with a possible D match to TRBD1 (6 bases). V dropped 0 bases and J dropped 8 bases, with 12 bases sitting between them. The CDR3 sequence is 14 residues long. CDR1 and CDR2 from the germline V gene are SGDLS and YYNGEE. The CDR3 here is CASSVAGAGHIQYF. The CDR3 coding sequence is TGTGCCAGCAGCGTAGCAGGGGCCGGGCACATTCAGTACTTC.

The V gene is TRBV28, the J gene TRBJ2-2, with TRBD1 matching 8 bases. This CDR3 is 15 amino acids long. CDR1 and CDR2 (germline): MDHEN, SYDVKM. V shed 7 bases, J shed 1 base, and the junction held 5 bases outside the gene matches. The CDR3 nucleotides are TGTGCCAGCAATGACAGGGGTCGGAACACCGGGGAGCTGTTTTTT. It yields the protein CASNDRGRNTGELFF.